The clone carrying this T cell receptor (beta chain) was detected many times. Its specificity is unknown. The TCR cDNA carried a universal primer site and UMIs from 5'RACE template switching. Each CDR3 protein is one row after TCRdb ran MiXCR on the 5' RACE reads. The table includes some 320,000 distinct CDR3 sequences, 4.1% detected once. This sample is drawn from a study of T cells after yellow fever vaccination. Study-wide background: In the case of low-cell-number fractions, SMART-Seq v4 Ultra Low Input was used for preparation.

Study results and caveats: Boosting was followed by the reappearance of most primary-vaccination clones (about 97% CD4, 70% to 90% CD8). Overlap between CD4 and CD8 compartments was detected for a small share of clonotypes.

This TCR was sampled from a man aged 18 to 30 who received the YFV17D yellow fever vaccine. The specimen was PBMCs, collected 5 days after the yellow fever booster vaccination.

The CDR3 coding sequence is TGTGCCAGCAGCTTGGGTTTTTACTCTGGAAACACCATATATTTT. It is translated as CASSLGFYSGNTIYF. This sequence joins TRBV7-6 and TRBJ1-3; no firm D call. This CDR3 has 15 amino acids. Looked up from germline, CDR1 is SGHVS and CDR2 is FNYEAQ. Deletions cut 3 bases from V and 0 bases from J, with 9 bases between.